This is a list of T cell receptor beta chains from one sample in a study of cytomegalovirus exposure and HLA in healthy donors. Libraries were prepared by immunoSEQ multiplex PCR; TCRdb keeps only in-frame clonotypes and omits some of them. The sample includes tens of thousands of clones, roughly nine tenths of them seen just once. Sequences were obtained from PBMCs. All receptors come from a woman in her 30s in good health and CMV-seropositive. CDR3s include the opening cysteine and the closing phenylalanine or tryptophan. D genes are given only for firm matches. Not every row has a clone size; where given, it reads once, few, many or a size class.

j_call	d_call	v_call	clone_size	cdr3_aa	cdr3_nt
TRBJ2-7	TRBD2	TRBV10-3	-	CAIRRTSGTYEQYF	TGTGCCATCAGAAGGACTAGCGGGACCTACGAGCAGTACTTC
TRBJ2-3	-	TRBV5-6	-	CASSFRSRSGVGTQYF	TGTGCCAGCAGCTTTAGGAGTCGTTCGGGGGTTGGTACGCAGTATTTT
TRBJ2-7	-	TRBV9	-	CASSPRLQGGFEQYF	TGTGCCAGCAGCCCTCGCCTGCAGGGAGGTTTTGAGCAGTACTTC
TRBJ2-3	TRBD1	TRBV30	-	CAWSLGQGIDTQYF	TGTGCCTGGAGTCTAGGACAGGGAATAGATACGCAGTATTTT
TRBJ1-2	-	TRBV28	-	CASSLLRGSYGYTF	TGTGCCAGCAGTTTACTTAGGGGTAGCTATGGCTACACCTTC
TRBJ2-1	-	TRBV6-1	-	CASSEGGEGEQFF	TGTGCCAGCAGTGAAGGCGGGGAAGGTGAGCAGTTCTTC
TRBJ1-1	-	TRBV30	-	CAWSDPADGNTEAFF	TGTGCCTGGAGTGACCCCGCAGATGGGAACACTGAAGCTTTCTTT
TRBJ2-7	-	TRBV7-9	-	CASSLVTPGSYEQYF	TGTGCCAGCAGCTTAGTGACCCCGGGGTCCTACGAGCAGTACTTC
TRBJ2-7	-	TRBV27	-	CATLAGAWSDEQYF	TGTGCCACCCTCGCCGGTGCTTGGAGTGACGAGCAGTACTTC
TRBJ2-7	-	TRBV6-5	-	CASSLTGIAYEQYF	TGTGCCAGCAGTCTAACAGGGATTGCCTACGAGCAGTACTTC
TRBJ2-7	TRBD2	TRBV2	-	CASRRGAYEQYF	TGTGCCAGCCGACGGGGGGCCTACGAGCAGTACTTC
TRBJ1-3	-	TRBV4-1	-	CASSQYREPSGNTIYF	TGCGCCAGCAGCCAATACAGGGAACCATCTGGAAACACCATATATTTT
TRBJ1-2	-	TRBV4-1	-	CASSQASLRSSYGYTF	TGCGCCAGCAGCCAAGCGAGTTTGCGGTCTTCGTATGGCTACACCTTC
TRBJ2-1	TRBD2	TRBV2	-	CASSGTSGPTGEQFF	TGTGCCAGCAGTGGGACTAGCGGGCCCACGGGTGAGCAGTTCTTC
TRBJ2-3	-	TRBV7-2	-	CASSRDNTDTQYF	TGTGCCAGCAGCCGGGACAACACAGATACGCAGTATTTT
TRBJ1-4	TRBD1	TRBV7-9	-	CASSLARTGLLMEKLFF	TGTGCCAGCAGCTTAGCTCGGACAGGCTTATTGATGGAAAAACTGTTTTTT
TRBJ2-3	TRBD2	TRBV9	-	CASSRLAGVADTQYF	TGTGCCAGCAGCCGACTAGCGGGGGTAGCAGATACGCAGTATTTT
TRBJ1-1	-	TRBV4-2	-	CASSQDLPGRGTEAFF	TGTGCCAGCAGCCAAGATCTTCCGGGAAGAGGCACTGAAGCTTTCTTT
TRBJ1-5	-	TRBV27	-	CASSPGGGNQPQHF	TGTGCCAGCAGCCCCGGTGGAGGCAATCAGCCCCAGCATTTT
TRBJ2-5	-	TRBV7-9	once	CASSWSGQETQYF	TGTGCCAGCAGCTGGAGCGGGCAAGAGACCCAGTACTTC
TRBJ2-1	TRBD1	TRBV10-2	-	CASRAGTGLQVGSYNEQFF	TGCGCCAGCAGAGCCGGGACAGGGTTACAAGTCGGCTCCTACAATGAGCAGTTCTTC
TRBJ2-5	TRBD2	TRBV6-5	-	CASSFWTSGEGETQYF	TGTGCCAGCAGTTTTTGGACTAGCGGGGAGGGGGAGACCCAGTACTTC
TRBJ1-1	-	TRBV11-3	-	CASSLDIKGRKNTEAFF	TGTGCCAGCAGCTTAGATATCAAAGGCAGGAAGAACACTGAAGCTTTCTTT
TRBJ2-1	TRBD1	TRBV27	once	CASSFRTGSPTQLYNEQFF	TGTGCCAGCAGTTTTCGGACAGGCTCACCGACCCAACTCTACAATGAGCAGTTCTTC